This TCR beta chain is drawn from a study of blood T cell repertoires in COVID-19. Whole-study context: Sites in the United States, Italy and Spain provided acute and convalescent COVID-19 samples. Sources were T cells, B-cell-depleted T cells, or PBMCs; the material itself was cDNA or gDNA.

Original handling: From reference gene primer amplification, estimates of nucleated cell counts were derived. Clones were read by immunoSEQ multiplex PCR, and TCRdb kept only the in-frame ones, dropping some. V and J calls and clone size are those listed in that table; D and trimming were worked out from the DNA. The table records approximately 110,000 clones, around 86% of them present only once. CDR1 and CDR2 from the germline V gene are KGHSH and LQKENI. Trimming cost V 3 bases and J 7 bases, with 13 bases left between them. The CDR3 contains 15 residues. The origin of this receptor is a man aged 50 or older with acute or convalescent COVID-19. Sample: peripheral blood. The V and J genes are TRBV18 and TRBJ1-6; the D gene is possibly TRBD1 (6 bases). For the CDR3, the DNA is TGTGCCAGCTCACCCGGAGACAGGACGAATTCACCCCTCCACTTT. It specifies CASSPGDRTNSPLHF.